The table lists the clone carrying this T cell receptor (beta chain) with many counts. Its antigen is as yet unknown. The source of the sample is a study of T-cell memory formation after mild COVID-19. The overall study: TCR clusters showed largely donor specificity.

V dropped 6 bases and J dropped 5 bases, with 8 bases sitting between them. This CDR3 contains 12 residues. Looked up from germline, CDR1 is SGHTA and CDR2 is FQGTGA. After 5'RACE with constant-segment primers, TCR alpha and TCR beta cDNA libraries carrying sample barcodes and UMIs were obtained. Using its own MiXCR run on the 5' RACE reads, TCRdb lists one record per CDR3 protein. The table includes roughly 450,000 distinct CDR3 sequences, 15% to 20% detected once. Regarding the study as a whole: Some SARS-CoV-2-responding clones were already detected in memory before infection.

The source material was PBMCs or a T cell subset sorted from them (not recorded which). This clonotype was obtained from an adult woman who had mild COVID-19 (a few samples of this study predate the infection). Cell type and time point are not known. V gene TRBV7-3 combines with J gene TRBJ2-1; unclear D gene. The CDR3 bases are TGTGCCAGCAGTCTCGCCGACAATGAGCAGTTCTTC. Its translation: CASSLADNEQFF.